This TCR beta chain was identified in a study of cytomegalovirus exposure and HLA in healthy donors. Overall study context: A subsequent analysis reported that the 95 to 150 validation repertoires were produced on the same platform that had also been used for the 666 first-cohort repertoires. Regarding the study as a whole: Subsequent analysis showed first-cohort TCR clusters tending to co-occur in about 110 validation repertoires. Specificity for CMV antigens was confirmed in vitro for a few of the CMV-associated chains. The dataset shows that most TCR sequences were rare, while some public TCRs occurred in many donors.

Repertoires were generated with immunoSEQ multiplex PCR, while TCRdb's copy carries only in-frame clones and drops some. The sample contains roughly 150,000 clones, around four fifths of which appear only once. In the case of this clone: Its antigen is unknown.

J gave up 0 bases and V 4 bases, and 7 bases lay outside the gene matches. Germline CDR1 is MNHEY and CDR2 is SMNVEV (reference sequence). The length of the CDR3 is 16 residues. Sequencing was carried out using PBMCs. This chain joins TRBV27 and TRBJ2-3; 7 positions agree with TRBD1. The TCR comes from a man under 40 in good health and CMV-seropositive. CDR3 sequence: CASSYYRGLSTDTQYF. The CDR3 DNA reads TGTGCCAGCAGTTATTACAGGGGCCTGAGCACAGATACGCAGTATTTT.